The TCR beta chain under discussion was sequenced for a study of patients and donors after allogeneic stem cell transplantation. TCRdb re-called the RT-PCR reads with MiXCR, one entry per CDR3 protein. This sample has under 30,000 distinct CDR3 sequences; over 7% occur once, and the top ten carry about 50%. The CDR3 contains 13 residues. Trimming removed 8 bases at V and 0 bases at J, with 8 bases between. This clonotype was counted at least ten times. The sample taken for sequencing was blood, either unsorted or a sorted T cell fraction (not recorded which). The clonotype originates from a human donor who was either an allogeneic HSCT recipient or a stem cell or donor lymphocyte infusion donor (not recorded which). It is not recorded whose cells these are; they may come from a transplant donor. The chain employs TRBV12-3 or TRBV12-4 and TRBJ1-3, with no clear D. Here the CDR3 reads CASRRSSGNTIYF. The CDR3 DNA is TGTGCCAGCCGTCGTTCCTCTGGAAACACCATATATTTT.